This T cell receptor beta chain was identified in a study of blood T cells in healthy people across ages. Findings and limits, study-wide: More naive CD4+ cells and higher diversity were found in long-lived than in aged donors. Per million T cells, the diversity of TCR beta decreased roughly linearly as age advanced.

Extracted total RNA amounted to at least 5.5 micrograms for each sample. CDR1 is DFQATT and CDR2 is SNEGSKA in the germline V gene (reference sequence). CDR3 length: 16 amino acids. V lost 2 bases, J lost 4 bases, and 18 bases lay in between. A J-beta primer mix and a sample-barcoded 5' primer were used in a second PCR of about 7 to 12 cycles. TCRdb reprocessed the 5' RACE reads with MiXCR, giving one entry per CDR3 protein. The table lists roughly 1,300,000 distinct CDR3 sequences, almost 60% of them singletons, with roughly 7% in the top ten. This clonotype was counted only a few times. Antigen unknown.

The gene calls are TRBV20-1 and TRBJ2-1; D might be TRBD1 (8 bases). This receptor was taken from a man between 18 and 29 years old in good health. Specimen: blood. The CDR3 sequence is CSARSPGGGGYNEQFF. The CDR3 nucleotides read TGCAGTGCTAGATCCCCAGGGGGCGGGGGTTACAATGAGCAGTTCTTC.